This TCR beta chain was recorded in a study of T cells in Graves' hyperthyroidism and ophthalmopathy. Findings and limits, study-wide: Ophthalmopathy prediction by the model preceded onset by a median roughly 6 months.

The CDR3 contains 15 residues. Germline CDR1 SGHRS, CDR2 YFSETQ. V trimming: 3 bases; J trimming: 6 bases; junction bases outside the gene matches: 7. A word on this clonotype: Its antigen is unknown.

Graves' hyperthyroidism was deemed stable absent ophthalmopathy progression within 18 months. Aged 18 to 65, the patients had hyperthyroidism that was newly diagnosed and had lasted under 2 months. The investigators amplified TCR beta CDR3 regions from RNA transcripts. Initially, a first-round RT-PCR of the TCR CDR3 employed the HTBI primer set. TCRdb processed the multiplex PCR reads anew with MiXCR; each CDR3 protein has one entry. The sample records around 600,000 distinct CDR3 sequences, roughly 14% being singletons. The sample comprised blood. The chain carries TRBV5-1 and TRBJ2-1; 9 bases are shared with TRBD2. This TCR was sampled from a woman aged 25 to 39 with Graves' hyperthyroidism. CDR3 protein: CASSWLAGHGNEQFF. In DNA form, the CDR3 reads TGCGCCAGCAGCTGGCTAGCGGGGCACGGCAATGAGCAGTTCTTC.